These T cell receptor beta chains were read from a single sample in a study. TCRdb reprocessed the RT-PCR reads via MiXCR and lists one record per CDR3 protein. The sample includes almost 700,000 distinct CDR3 sequences, 13% to 15% of them seen just once. Sequenced input: memory CD4+ T cells from blood. These receptors were taken from a female donor in good health, serving as a healthy control. Both conserved end residues are part of each CDR3. The D gene is left open where the match is weak. The size of a clone is reported for some rows only, either as once, few or many, or as a class for expanded clones.

TRBJ2-3 TRBD2 19 TRBV7-3 NA TGTGCCAGCAGCTTACGTCCTTCTAGCGGGAGACTTGGCACAGATACGCAGTATTTT CASSLRPSSGRLGTDTQYF
TRBJ2-5 TRBD2 16 TRBV5-1 few TGCGCCAGCAGCACACGACTAGCGGGAGTCCAAGAGACCCAGTACTTC CASSTRLAGVQETQYF
TRBJ2-3 NA 15 TRBV9 NA TGTGCCAGCAGCGTTTCTAGCAGTTACACAGATACGCAGTATTTT CASSVSSSYTDTQYF
TRBJ1-2 NA 13 TRBV12-3/TRBV12-4 few TGTGCCAGCAGACAGACAGCTACCTATGGCTACACCTTC CASRQTATYGYTF
TRBJ2-7 NA 15 TRBV29-1 few TGCAGCGTCGACAATTCCGGCCAAGGTCGGCGCGAGCAGTACTTC CSVDNSGQGRREQYF
TRBJ2-7 NA 14 TRBV7-2 many TGTGCCAGCAGCTTTTACTCCTCGGTGAGGGAGCAGTACTTC CASSFYSSVREQYF
TRBJ2-7 NA 14 TRBV5-1 NA TGCGCCAGCAGCTTGGTTGGCGGACGGGACACAAAGTACTTC CASSLVGGRDTKYF
TRBJ2-1 TRBD1 16 TRBV7-2 many TGTGCCAGCAGCATAACCGGGACAGAAAGCTACAATGAGCAGTTCTTC CASSITGTESYNEQFF
TRBJ1-6 TRBD1 16 TRBV5-1 few TGCGCCAGCAGCTTTTTCTCCGGACAGGGGCTTTCACCCCTCCACTTT CASSFFSGQGLSPLHF
TRBJ2-7 NA 15 TRBV4-3 few TGCGCCAGCAGCCCCCACCCAGGGGGGTCCTACGAGCAGTACTTC CASSPHPGGSYEQYF
TRBJ2-1 TRBD2 15 TRBV28 NA TGTGCCAGCAGTCCCGGGGGGAACCCCTACAATGAGCAGTTCTTC CASSPGGNPYNEQFF
TRBJ2-1 TRBD2 17 TRBV10-3 NA TGTGCCATCGGTGAGTCCTGGACTAGCGGGAGGGGCAATGAGCAGTTCTTC CAIGESWTSGRGNEQFF
TRBJ2-2 TRBD1 15 TRBV7-3 many TGTGCCAGCAGCTTAGTCAGGGGACAGACCGGGGAGCTGTTTTTT CASSLVRGQTGELFF
TRBJ1-6 NA 13 TRBV7-3 few TGTGCCAGCAGCTTAGGCCTATATTCACCCCTCCACTTT CASSLGLYSPLHF
TRBJ2-7 NA 12 TRBV6-5 few TGTGCCAGCAGTGGCACACGAGACGAGCAGTACTTC CASSGTRDEQYF
TRBJ2-2 NA 17 TRBV10-3 NA TGTGCCATCAGTGAGTCTACAGTCCAAATGAGAGTTCGGGAGCTGTTTTTT CAISESTVQMRVRELFF
TRBJ2-3 TRBD2 15 TRBV7-9 many TGTGCCAGCAGCTCGAGGACTAGCGATAGAGATACGCAGTATTTT CASSSRTSDRDTQYF
TRBJ1-1 NA 14 TRBV9 NA TGTGCCAGCAGCGTAGGCAGAATAAACACTGAAGCTTTCTTT CASSVGRINTEAFF
TRBJ2-5 NA 14 TRBV4-2 few TGTGCCAGCAGCCAAGGGGCGCGGGAAGAGACCCAGTACTTC CASSQGAREETQYF
TRBJ1-1 TRBD1 14 TRBV7-3 many TGTGCCAGCAGACCAGGGGGCTTGGCCACTGAAGCTTTCTTT CASRPGGLATEAFF
TRBJ2-1 NA 15 TRBV28 many TGTGCCAGCAGCCGTTCTGCCCGGGGGAACAATGAGCAGTTCTTC CASSRSARGNNEQFF
TRBJ1-5 NA 14 TRBV24-1 NA TGTGCCACCCTGGGGGAATATAGCAATCAGCCCCAGCATTTT CATLGEYSNQPQHF
TRBJ1-4 NA 15 TRBV15 NA TGTGCCACCAGCAGAGACGAGGGGCTTGGGGAAAAACTGTTTTTT CATSRDEGLGEKLFF
TRBJ2-2 NA 16 TRBV9 NA TGTGCCAGCAGCGTAGGGGCGGGTCGATCCGCCGGGGAGCTGTTTTTT CASSVGAGRSAGELFF
TRBJ2-5 NA 12 TRBV5-1 NA TGCGCCAGCAGACAGGGTTGGGAGACCCAGTACTTC CASRQGWETQYF
TRBJ1-2 NA 14 TRBV5-1 many TGCGCCAGCAGCTTGGCCGGGAGGGACTATGGCTACACCTTC CASSLAGRDYGYTF
TRBJ2-7 NA 15 TRBV5-1 NA TGCGCCAGCAGCTTGGGGGCAGCCGACTCCTACGAGCAGTACTTC CASSLGAADSYEQYF
TRBJ2-2 TRBD1 15 TRBV12-3/TRBV12-4 NA TGTGCCAGCACAACCTGGACAGGGGCGACCGGGGAGCTGTTTTTT CASTTWTGATGELFF
TRBJ1-6 NA 15 TRBV9 few TGTGCCAGCAGCACAGACCACCCGGGTAATTCACCCCTCCACTTT CASSTDHPGNSPLHF
TRBJ2-1 TRBD2 15 TRBV12-3/TRBV12-4 few TGTGCCAGCAGTTTCGGAAGCGGGACCACGAATGAGCAGTTCTTC CASSFGSGTTNEQFF
TRBJ2-2 NA 13 TRBV5-1 many TGCGCCAGCAGCTTGGCGGAGGCCGGGGAGCTGTTTTTT CASSLAEAGELFF
TRBJ2-2 TRBD2 15 TRBV10-3 few TGTGCCATCAGTGGGACTAGCGAACGACCCGGGGAGCTGTTTTTT CAISGTSERPGELFF
TRBJ1-5 TRBD1 14 TRBV20-1 NA TGCAGTGCTAGAATAGACAGGGAGGATCAGCCCCAGCATTTT CSARIDREDQPQHF
TRBJ2-7 NA 13 TRBV20-1 NA TGCAGTGCTAGAGGGCTCGCTCTCCACGAGCAGTACTTC CSARGLALHEQYF
TRBJ2-7 NA 14 TRBV28 NA TGTGCCAGCAGTTTAACCTGGGACATCTACGAGCAGTACTTC CASSLTWDIYEQYF
TRBJ1-1 TRBD1 15 TRBV24-1 NA TGTGCCACCAGTGCCGGCGACAGGGAGGGCACTGAAGCTTTCTTT CATSAGDREGTEAFF